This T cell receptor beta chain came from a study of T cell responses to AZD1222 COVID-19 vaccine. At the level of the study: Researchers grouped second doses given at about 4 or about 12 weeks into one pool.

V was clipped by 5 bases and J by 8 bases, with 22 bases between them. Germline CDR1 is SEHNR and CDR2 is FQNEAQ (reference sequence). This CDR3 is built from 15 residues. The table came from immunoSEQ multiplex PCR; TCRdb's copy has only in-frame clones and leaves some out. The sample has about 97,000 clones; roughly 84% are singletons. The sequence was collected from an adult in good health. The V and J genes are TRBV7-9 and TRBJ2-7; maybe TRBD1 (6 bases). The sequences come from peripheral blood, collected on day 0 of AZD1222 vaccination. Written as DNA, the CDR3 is TGTGCCAGCAGCCACCCCCGGGACATTCTTTCTCAGCAGTACTTC. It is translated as CASSHPRDILSQQYF.